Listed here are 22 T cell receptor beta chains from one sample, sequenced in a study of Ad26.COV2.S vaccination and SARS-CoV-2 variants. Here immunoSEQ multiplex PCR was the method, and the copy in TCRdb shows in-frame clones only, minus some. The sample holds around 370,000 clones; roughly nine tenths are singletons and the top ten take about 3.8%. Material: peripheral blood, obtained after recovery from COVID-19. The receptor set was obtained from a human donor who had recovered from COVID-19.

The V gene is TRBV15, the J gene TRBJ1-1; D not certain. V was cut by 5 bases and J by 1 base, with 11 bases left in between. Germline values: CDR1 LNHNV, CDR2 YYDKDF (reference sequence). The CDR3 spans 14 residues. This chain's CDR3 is CATSPYPPNTEAFF. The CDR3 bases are TGTGCCACCAGCCCCTACCCACCGAACACTGAAGCTTTCTTT.

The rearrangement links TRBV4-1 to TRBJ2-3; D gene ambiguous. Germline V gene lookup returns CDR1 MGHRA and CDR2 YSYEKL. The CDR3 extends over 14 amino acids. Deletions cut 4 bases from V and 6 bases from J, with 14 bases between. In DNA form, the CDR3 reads TGCGCCAGCAGCCCATATCTGACGGTGGATACGCAGTATTTT. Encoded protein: CASSPYLTVDTQYF.

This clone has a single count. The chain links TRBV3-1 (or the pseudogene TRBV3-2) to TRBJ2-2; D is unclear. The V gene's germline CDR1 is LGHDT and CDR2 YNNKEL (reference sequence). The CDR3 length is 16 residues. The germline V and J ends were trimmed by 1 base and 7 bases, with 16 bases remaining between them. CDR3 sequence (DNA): TGTGCCAGCAGCCAAGTCCGCCTCCCCCCACGCGGGGAGCTGTTTTTT. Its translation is CASSQVRLPPRGELFF.

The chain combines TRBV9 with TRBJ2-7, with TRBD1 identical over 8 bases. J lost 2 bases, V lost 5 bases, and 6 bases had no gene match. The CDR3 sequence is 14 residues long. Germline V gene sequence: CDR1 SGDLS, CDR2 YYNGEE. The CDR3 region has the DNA TGTGCCAGCAGTCTCGGGACAGGACCCTACGAGCAGTACTTC. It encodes CASSLGTGPYEQYF. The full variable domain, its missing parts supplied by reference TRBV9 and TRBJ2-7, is DSGVTQTPKHLITATGQRVTLRCSPRSGDLSVYWYQQSLDQGLQFLIQYYNGEERAKGNILERFSAQQFPDLHSELNLSSLELGDSALYFCASSLGTGPYEQYFGPGTRLTVT.

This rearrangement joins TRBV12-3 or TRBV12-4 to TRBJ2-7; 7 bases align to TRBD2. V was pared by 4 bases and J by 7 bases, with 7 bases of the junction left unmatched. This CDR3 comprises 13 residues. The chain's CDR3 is CASSSRTSWEQYF. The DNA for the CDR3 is TGTGCCAGCAGTTCTCGGACTAGTTGGGAGCAGTACTTC.

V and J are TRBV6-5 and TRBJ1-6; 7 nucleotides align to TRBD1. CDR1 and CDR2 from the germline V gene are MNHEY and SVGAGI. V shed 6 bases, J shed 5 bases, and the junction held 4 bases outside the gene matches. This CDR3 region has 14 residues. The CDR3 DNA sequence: TGTGCCAGCAGGTCGGGGACAGATAATTCACCCCTCCACTTT. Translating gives CASRSGTDNSPLHF.

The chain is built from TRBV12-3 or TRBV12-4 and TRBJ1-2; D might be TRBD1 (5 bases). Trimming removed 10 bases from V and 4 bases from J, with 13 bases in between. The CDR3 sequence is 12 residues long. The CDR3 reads CAIFRDPYGYTF. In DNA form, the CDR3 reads TGTGCCATCTTCAGGGATCCCTATGGCTACACCTTC.

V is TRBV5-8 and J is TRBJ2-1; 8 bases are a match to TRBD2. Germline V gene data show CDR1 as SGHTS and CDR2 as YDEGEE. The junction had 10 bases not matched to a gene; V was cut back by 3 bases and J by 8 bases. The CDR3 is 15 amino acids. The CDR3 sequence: CASSSRTSSGYEQFF. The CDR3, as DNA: TGTGCCAGCAGCTCGCGGACTAGCTCTGGATATGAGCAGTTCTTC.

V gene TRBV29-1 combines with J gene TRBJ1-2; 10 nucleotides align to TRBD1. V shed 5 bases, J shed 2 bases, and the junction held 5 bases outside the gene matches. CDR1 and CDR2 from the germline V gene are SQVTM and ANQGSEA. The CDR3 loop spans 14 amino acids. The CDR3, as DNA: TGCAGCGTTAACCGGGACAGGGGCAACTATGGCTACACCTTC. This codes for CSVNRDRGNYGYTF.

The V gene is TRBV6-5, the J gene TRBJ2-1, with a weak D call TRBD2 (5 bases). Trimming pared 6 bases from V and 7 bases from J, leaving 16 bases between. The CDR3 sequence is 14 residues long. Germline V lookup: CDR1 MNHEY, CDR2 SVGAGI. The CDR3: CASREGISGNEQFF. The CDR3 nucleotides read TGTGCCAGCAGAGAGGGAATTTCGGGGAATGAGCAGTTCTTC.

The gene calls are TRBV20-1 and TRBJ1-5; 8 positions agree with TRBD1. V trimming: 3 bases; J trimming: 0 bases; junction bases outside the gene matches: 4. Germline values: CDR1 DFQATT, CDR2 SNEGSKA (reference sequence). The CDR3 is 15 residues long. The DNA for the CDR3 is TGCAGTGCTAGTCAGGGGGCGGATAGCAATCAGCCCCAGCATTTT. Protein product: CSASQGADSNQPQHF.

CDR3 DNA sequence: TGTGCCAGCAGCCGGCGGGGGCAACTTACAGATACGCAGTATTTT. Encoded protein: CASSRRGQLTDTQYF. J is TRBJ2-3 and V is TRBV7-6; a weak D match, TRBD2 (7 bases). The CDR3 covers 15 residues. Germline CDR1 is SGHVS and CDR2 is FNYEAQ. Trimming left V 5 bases short and J 3 bases short, with 15 bases between.

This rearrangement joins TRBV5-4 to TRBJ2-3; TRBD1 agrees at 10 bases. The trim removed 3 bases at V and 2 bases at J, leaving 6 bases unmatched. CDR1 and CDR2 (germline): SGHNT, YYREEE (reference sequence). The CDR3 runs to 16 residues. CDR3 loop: CASSSTGTGVTDTQYF. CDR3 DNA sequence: TGTGCCAGCAGCTCCACCGGGACAGGGGTCACAGATACGCAGTATTTT. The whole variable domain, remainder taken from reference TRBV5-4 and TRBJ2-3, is ETGVTQSPTHLIKTRGQQVTLRCSSQSGHNTVSWYQQALGQGPQFIFQYYREEENGRGNFPPRFSGLQFPNYSSELNVNALELDDSALYLCASSSTGTGVTDTQYFGPGTRLTVL.

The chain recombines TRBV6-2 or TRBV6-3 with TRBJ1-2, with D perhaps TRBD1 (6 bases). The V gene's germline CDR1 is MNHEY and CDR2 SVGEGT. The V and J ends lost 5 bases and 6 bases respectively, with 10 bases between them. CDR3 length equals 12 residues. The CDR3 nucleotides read TGTGCCAGCAGTGCGACAGGTCATGGCTACACCTTC. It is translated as CASSATGHGYTF.

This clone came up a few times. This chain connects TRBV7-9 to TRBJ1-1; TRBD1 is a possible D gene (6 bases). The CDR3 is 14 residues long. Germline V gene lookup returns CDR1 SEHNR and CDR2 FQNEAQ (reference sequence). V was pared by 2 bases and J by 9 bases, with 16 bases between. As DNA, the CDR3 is TGTGCCAGCAGCTTAATAGGAGCGGACAGTCAAGCTTTCTTT. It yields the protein CASSLIGADSQAFF.

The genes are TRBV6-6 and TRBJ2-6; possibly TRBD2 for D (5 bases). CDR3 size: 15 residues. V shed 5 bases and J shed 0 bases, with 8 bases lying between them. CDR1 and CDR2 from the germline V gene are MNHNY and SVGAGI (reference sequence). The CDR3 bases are TGTGCCAGCAGTAAAGAGGGCTCTGGGGCCAACGTCCTGACTTTC. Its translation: CASSKEGSGANVLTF.

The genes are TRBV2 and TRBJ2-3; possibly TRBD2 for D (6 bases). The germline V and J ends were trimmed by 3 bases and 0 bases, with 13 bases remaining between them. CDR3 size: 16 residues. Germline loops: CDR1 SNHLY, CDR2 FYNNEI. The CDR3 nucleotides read TGTGCCAGCAGTGATTCGCGGGGCCCTAGCACAGATACGCAGTATTTT. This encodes CASSDSRGPSTDTQYF.

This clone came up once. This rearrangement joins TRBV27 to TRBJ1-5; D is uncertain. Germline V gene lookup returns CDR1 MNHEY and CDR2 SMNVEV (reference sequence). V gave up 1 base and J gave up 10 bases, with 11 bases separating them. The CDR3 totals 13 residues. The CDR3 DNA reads TGTGCCAGCAGTTTATTCGCTTCAGGTCCCCAGCATTTT. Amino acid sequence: CASSLFASGPQHF.

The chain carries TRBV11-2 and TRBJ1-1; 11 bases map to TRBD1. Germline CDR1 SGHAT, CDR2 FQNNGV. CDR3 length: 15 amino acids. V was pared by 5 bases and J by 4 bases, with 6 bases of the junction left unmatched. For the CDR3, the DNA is TGTGCCAGCAGCACCTTCGGACAGGGGGCCACTGAAGCTTTCTTT. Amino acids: CASSTFGQGATEAFF.

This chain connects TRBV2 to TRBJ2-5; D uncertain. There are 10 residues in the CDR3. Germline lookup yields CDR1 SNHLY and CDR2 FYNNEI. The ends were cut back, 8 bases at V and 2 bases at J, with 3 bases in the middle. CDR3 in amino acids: CASRQETQYF. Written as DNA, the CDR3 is TGTGCCAGCCGACAAGAGACCCAGTACTTC.

The CDR3 is CASSRQQGRGGNTIYF. CDR3 bases: TGTGCCAGCAGTCGACAACAGGGAAGAGGTGGAAACACCATATATTTT. The chain is built from TRBV6-6 and TRBJ1-3; possible D gene TRBD1, 6 bases. The CDR3 length is 16 residues. Germline V CDR1 and CDR2: MNHNY, SVGAGI (reference sequence). V was pared by 5 bases and J by 3 bases, with 17 bases between.

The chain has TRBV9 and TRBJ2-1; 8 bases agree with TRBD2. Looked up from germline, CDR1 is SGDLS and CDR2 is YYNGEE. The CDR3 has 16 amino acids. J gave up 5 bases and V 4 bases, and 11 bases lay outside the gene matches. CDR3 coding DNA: TGTGCCAGCAGCCCCTGGAGGGTAGCGGGGAACAATGAGCAGTTCTTC. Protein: CASSPWRVAGNNEQFF.